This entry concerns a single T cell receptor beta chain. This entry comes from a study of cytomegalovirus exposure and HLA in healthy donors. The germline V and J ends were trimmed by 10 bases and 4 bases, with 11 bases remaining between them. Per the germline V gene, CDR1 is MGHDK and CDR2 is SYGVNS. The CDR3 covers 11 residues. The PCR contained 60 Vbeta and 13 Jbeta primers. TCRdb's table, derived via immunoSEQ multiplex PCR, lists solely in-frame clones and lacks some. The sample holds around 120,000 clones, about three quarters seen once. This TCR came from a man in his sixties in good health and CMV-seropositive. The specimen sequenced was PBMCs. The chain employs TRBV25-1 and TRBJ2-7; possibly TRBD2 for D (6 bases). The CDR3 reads CATSGFYEQYF. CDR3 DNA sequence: TGTGCCACCAGCGGGTTTTACGAGCAGTACTTC.